The 9 T cell receptor beta chains reported below all come from one sample, sequenced in a study of T cell responses to AZD1222 COVID-19 vaccine. The assay was immunoSEQ multiplex PCR, and TCRdb's table has in-frame clones only and misses some. Here the sample spans over 100,000 clones, 70% to 90% being singletons. Sequences were derived from peripheral blood, sampled on day 0 of AZD1222 vaccination. Receptors were obtained from an adult in good health.

The V gene is TRBV6-5, the J gene TRBJ1-2, with D uncertain. This CDR3 is built from 12 residues. V lost 6 bases and J lost 4, with 9 bases in between. CDR1 and CDR2 from the germline V gene are MNHEY and SVGAGI. The CDR3 bases are TGTGCCAGCAGCCAAGCCATCTATGGCTACACCTTC. Amino acid sequence: CASSQAIYGYTF.

Only one count was recorded for this clone. The V and J genes are TRBV11-3 and TRBJ2-2; 8 nucleotides line up with TRBD2. Germline CDR1 reads SGHNT; CDR2 reads YENEEA. There are 16 residues in the CDR3. The J segment lost 5 bases and the V segment lost 11 bases, leaving 16 bases of the junction unmatched. CDR3 residues: CASSPSPGGVTGELFF. The CDR3 DNA is TGTGCCTCCTCCCCCTCTCCGGGAGGGGTAACCGGGGAGCTGTTTTTT. The full variable domain, its missing parts supplied by reference TRBV11-3 and TRBJ2-2, is EAGVVQSPRYKIIEKKQPVAFWCNPISGHNTLYWYLQNLGQGPELLIRYENEEAVDDSQLPKDRFSAERLKGVDSTLKIQPAELGDSAVYLCASSPSPGGVTGELFFGEGSRLTVL.

This rearrangement joins TRBV15 to TRBJ1-5, with 9 bases lining up with TRBD1. Looked up from germline, CDR1 is LNHNV and CDR2 is YYDKDF (reference sequence). With V trimmed by 6 bases and J by 2 bases, 5 bases remained unmatched. The CDR3 has 15 amino acids. The CDR3 DNA is TGTGCCACCAGATTGGACAGGGGCGGCAATCAGCCCCAGCATTTT. This sequence encodes CATRLDRGGNQPQHF.

The J gene is TRBJ1-1, the V gene TRBV6-5; no clear D gene. The CDR3 extends over 13 amino acids. Trimming left V 2 bases short and J 5 bases short, with 9 bases between. The germline V gene has CDR1 MNHEY and CDR2 SVGAGI. CDR3 amino acids: CASSYQSGTEAFF. The CDR3 DNA reads as TGTGCCAGCAGTTACCAATCGGGGACTGAAGCTTTCTTT.

The gene calls are TRBV18 and TRBJ2-5; 10 bases line up with TRBD2. Germline values: CDR1 KGHSH, CDR2 LQKENI. This CDR3 is built from 15 residues. V was clipped by 4 bases and J by 5 bases; unmatched bases: 7. The CDR3 nucleotides are TGTGCCAGCTCACGAACTAGCGGGATAGGGGAGACCCAGTACTTC. Its protein product is CASSRTSGIGETQYF.

This chain joins TRBV30 and TRBJ2-2, with 8 positions matching TRBD1. V lost 5 bases and J lost 1; bases outside the gene matches: 6. Germline V lookup: CDR1 GTSNPN, CDR2 SVGIG (reference sequence). This CDR3 contains 15 residues. The CDR3 bases are TGTGCCTGGGGGCGCGGGACAGGGAACACCGGGGAGCTGTTTTTT. This translates into CAWGRGTGNTGELFF.

About this clone: This same CDR3 is encoded by further DNA sequences in the sample. V is TRBV5-1 and J is TRBJ1-1; D unresolved. CDR3 length: 14 amino acids. Germline values: CDR1 SGHRS, CDR2 YFSETQ. The V gene lost 0 bases and the J gene lost 0 bases, with 6 bases spanning the gap. CDR3 loop: CASSLASMNTEAFF. The DNA for the CDR3 is TGCGCCAGCAGCTTGGCCAGCATGAACACTGAAGCTTTCTTT.

This clone has only one observation. V and J are TRBV27 and TRBJ2-7, with 13 bases aligning to TRBD2. Per the germline V gene, CDR1 is MNHEY and CDR2 is SMNVEV (reference sequence). The CDR3 consists of 16 residues. The junction had 9 bases not matched to a gene; V was cut back by 5 bases and J by 5 bases. CDR3 coding DNA: TGTGCCAGCAGTCCTCGACTAGCGGGAGGAGGGAACGAGCAGTACGTC. Residues: CASSPRLAGGGNEQYV.

The chain carries TRBV4-1 and TRBJ2-2; D gene unclear. The CDR3 runs to 17 residues. Trimming cost V 0 bases and J 0 bases, with 11 bases left between them. Germline V gives CDR1 MGHRA, CDR2 YSYEKL. CDR3 protein: CASSQERTAANTGELFF. In DNA, the CDR3 is TGCGCCAGCAGCCAAGAGAGGACGGCTGCGAACACCGGGGAGCTGTTTTTT.